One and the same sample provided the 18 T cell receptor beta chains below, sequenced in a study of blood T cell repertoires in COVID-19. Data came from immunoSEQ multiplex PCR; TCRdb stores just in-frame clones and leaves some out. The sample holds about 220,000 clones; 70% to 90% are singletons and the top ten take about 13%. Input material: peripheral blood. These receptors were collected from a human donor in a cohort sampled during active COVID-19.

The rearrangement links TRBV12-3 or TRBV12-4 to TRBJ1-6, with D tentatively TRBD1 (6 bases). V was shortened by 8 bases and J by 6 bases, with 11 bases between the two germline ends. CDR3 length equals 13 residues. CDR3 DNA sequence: TGTGCCAGCGCGGACAGAACTAATTCACCCCTCCACTTT. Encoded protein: CASADRTNSPLHF.

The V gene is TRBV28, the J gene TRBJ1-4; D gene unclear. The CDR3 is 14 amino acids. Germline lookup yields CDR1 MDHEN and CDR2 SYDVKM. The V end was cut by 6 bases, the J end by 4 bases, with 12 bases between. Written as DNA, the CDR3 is TGTGCCAGCAGCACTAGAGGGCTTAATGAAAAACTGTTTTTT. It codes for CASSTRGLNEKLFF. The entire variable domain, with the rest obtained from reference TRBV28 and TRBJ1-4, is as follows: DVKVTQSSRYLVKRTGEKVFLECVQDMDHENMFWYRQDPGLGLRLIYFSYDVKMKEKGDIPEGYSVSREKKERFSLILESASTNQTSMYLCASSTRGLNEKLFFGSGTQLSVL.

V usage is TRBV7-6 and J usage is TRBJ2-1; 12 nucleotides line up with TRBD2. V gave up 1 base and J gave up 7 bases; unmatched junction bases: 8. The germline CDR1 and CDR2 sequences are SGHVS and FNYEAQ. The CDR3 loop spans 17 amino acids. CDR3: CASSLVPRLAGGNEQFF. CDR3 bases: TGTGCCAGCAGCTTAGTACCCCGGCTAGCGGGAGGGAATGAGCAGTTCTTC.

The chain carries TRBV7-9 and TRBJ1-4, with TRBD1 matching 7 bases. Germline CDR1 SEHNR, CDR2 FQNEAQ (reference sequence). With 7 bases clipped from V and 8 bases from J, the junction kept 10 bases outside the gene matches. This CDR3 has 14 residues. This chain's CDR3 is CASTTFRDSEKLFF. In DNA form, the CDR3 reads TGTGCCAGCACCACCTTCCGGGACAGCGAAAAACTGTTTTTT.

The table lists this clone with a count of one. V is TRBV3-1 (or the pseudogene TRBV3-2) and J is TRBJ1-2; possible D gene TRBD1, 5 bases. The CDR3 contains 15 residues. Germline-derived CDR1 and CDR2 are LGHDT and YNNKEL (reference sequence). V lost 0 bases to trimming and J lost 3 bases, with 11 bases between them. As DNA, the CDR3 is TGTGCCAGCAGCCAAGACCCAGGGTCGGACTATGGCTACACCTTC. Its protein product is CASSQDPGSDYGYTF.

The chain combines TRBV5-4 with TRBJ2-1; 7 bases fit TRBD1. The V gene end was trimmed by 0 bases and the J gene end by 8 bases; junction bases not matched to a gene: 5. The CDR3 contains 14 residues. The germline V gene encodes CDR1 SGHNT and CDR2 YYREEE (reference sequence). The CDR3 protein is CASSLGQGQDEQFF. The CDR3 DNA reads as TGTGCCAGCAGCTTGGGACAGGGCCAGGATGAGCAGTTCTTC.

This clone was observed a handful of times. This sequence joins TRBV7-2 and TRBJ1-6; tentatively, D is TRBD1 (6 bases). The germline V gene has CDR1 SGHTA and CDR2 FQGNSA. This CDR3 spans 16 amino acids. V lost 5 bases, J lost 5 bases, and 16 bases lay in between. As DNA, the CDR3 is TGTGCCAGCAGCCTTCGACAGGTGGAAAATAATTCACCCCTCCACTTT. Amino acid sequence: CASSLRQVENNSPLHF.

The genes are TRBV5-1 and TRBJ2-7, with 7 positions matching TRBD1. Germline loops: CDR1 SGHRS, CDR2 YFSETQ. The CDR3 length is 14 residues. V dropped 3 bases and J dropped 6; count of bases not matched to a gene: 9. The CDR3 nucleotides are TGCGCCAGCAGCTACGGACAGGCTCTCAGCGAGCAGTACTTC. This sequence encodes CASSYGQALSEQYF. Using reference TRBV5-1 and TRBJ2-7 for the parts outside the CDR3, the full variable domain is KAGVTQTPRYLIKTRGQQVTLSCSPISGHRSVSWYQQTPGQGLQFLFEYFSETQRNKGNFPGRFSGRQFSNSRSEMNVSTLELGDSALYLCASSYGQALSEQYFGPGTRLTVT.

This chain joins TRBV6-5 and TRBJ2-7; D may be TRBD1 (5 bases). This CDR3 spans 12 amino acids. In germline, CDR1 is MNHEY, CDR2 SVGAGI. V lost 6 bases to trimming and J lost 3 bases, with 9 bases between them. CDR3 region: CASRRGNYEQYF. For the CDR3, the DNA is TGTGCCAGCAGAAGGGGAAACTACGAGCAGTACTTC.

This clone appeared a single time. Here the CDR3 DNA reads TGTGCCAGCAGCCAGCTCCGGGGGAATTCACCCCTCCACTTT. Translated, it gives CASSQLRGNSPLHF. This chain connects TRBV3-1 (or the pseudogene TRBV3-2) to TRBJ1-6, with D possibly TRBD1 on 5 matching bases. CDR3 length: 14 amino acids. CDR1 LGHDT and CDR2 YNNKEL come from the germline V gene (reference sequence). The V and J ends lost 3 bases and 7 bases respectively, with 10 bases between them.

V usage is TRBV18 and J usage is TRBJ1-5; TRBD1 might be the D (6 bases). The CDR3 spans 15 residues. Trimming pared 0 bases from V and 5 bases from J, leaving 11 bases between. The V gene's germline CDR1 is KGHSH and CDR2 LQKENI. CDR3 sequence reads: CASSPPSEGDQPQHF. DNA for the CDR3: TGTGCCAGCTCACCACCTAGTGAGGGGGATCAGCCCCAGCATTTT.

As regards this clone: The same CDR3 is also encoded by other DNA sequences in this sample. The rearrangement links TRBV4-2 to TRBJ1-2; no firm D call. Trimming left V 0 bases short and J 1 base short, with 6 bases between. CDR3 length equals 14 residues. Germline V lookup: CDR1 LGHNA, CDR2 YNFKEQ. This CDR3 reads CASSQDRFNYGYTF. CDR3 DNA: TGTGCCAGCAGCCAAGATCGGTTTAACTATGGCTACACCTTC.

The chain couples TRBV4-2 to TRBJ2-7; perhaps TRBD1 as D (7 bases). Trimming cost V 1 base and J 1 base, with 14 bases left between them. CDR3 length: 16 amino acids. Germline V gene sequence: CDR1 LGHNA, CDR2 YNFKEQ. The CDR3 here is CASSQGTGGFSYEQYF. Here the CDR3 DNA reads TGTGCCAGCAGCCAAGGGACAGGAGGGTTTTCCTACGAGCAGTACTTC.

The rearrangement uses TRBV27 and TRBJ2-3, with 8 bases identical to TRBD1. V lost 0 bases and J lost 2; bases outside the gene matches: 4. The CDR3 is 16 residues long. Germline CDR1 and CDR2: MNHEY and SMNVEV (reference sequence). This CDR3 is CASSLSDRGYTDTQYF. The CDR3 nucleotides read TGTGCCAGCAGTTTATCTGACAGGGGCTACACAGATACGCAGTATTTT.

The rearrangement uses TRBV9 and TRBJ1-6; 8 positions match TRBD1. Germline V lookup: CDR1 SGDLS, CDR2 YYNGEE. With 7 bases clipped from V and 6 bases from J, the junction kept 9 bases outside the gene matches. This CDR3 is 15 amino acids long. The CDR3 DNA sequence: TGTGCCAGCGGCCCACAGGGGGTTGCTAATTCACCCCTCCACTTT. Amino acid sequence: CASGPQGVANSPLHF.

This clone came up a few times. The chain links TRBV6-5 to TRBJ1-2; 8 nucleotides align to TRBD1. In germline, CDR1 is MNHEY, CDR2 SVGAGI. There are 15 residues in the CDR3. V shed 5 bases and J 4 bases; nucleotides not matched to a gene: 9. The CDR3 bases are TGTGCCAGCAGTCCCCAGACAGGGGCAACCTATGGCTACACCTTC. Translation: CASSPQTGATYGYTF.

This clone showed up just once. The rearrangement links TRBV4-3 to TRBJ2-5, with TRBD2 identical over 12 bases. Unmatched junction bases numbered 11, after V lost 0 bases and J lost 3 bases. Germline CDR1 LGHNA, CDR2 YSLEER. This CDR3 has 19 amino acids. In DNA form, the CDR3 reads TGCGCCAGCAGCCAAGATTTTCTACTAGCGGGGGGCCGGGAAGAGACCCAGTACTTC. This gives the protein CASSQDFLLAGGREETQYF.

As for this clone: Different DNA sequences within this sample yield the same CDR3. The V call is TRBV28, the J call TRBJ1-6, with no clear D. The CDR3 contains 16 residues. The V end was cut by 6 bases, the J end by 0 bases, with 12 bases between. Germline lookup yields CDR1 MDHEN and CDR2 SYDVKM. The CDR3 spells CASSPGGSSYNSPLHF. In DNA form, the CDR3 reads TGTGCCAGCAGCCCCGGAGGGAGCTCCTATAATTCACCCCTCCACTTT.